Listed below are T cell receptor beta chains from one sample, sequenced in a study of T cell changes during pregnancy in multiple sclerosis. TCRdb keeps only in-frame clones here, not all; method: immunoSEQ multiplex PCR. In the table there are tens of thousands of clones, over 95% of which are singletons. The source material was CD8+ T cells from peripheral blood mononuclear cells, sampled after pregnancy. These receptors were collected from a female donor with multiple sclerosis, enrolled in a pregnancy study. CDR3s include the opening cysteine and the closing phenylalanine or tryptophan. A D gene is named only where the DNA matches it firmly. Not all rows give a size; the values are once, few, many and, for expanded clones, a class.

D,size,V,J,DNA,CDR3
NA,NA,TRBV7-7,TRBJ2-1,TGTGCTAGCAGCTTAGGCCGGGACAATGAGCAGTTCTTC,CASSLGRDNEQFF
TRBD1,once,TRBV6-4,TRBJ2-3,TGTGCCGCCACCGGGACAGGGTACACAGATACGCAGTATTTT,CAATGTGYTDTQYF
TRBD2,NA,TRBV27,TRBJ2-1,TGTGCCAGCAGTTTAACACTAGCGGGAGTCATTCACGGATACAATGAGCAGTTCTTC,CASSLTLAGVIHGYNEQFF
NA,once,TRBV5-4,TRBJ2-5,TGTGCCAGCAGCTTTTTCGGATCGGGGACCCAGTACTTC,CASSFFGSGTQYF
NA,once,TRBV21-1,TRBJ2-7,TGTGCCAGCAGCTGGACTAGCGGGAACCACGAGCAGTACTTC,CASSWTSGNHEQYF
TRBD1,NA,TRBV6-6,TRBJ2-1,TGTGCCAGCAGTTTGGGACAGGGGAAGAATGAGCAGTTCTTC,CASSLGQGKNEQFF
NA,NA,TRBV29-1,TRBJ2-1,TGCAGCGTTAGGATCTCTAGCGCTAATGAGCAGTTCTTC,CSVRISSANEQFF
NA,few,TRBV15,TRBJ1-5,TGTGCCACCAGCAGAGATCAAGGAGTGGGGCAGTTCAATCAGCCCCAGCATTTT,CATSRDQGVGQFNQPQHF
NA,once,TRBV9,TRBJ2-3,TGTGCCAGCAGCGCTGGCTTGCTCCATGCCACAGATACGCAGTATTTT,CASSAGLLHATDTQYF
NA,NA,TRBV29-1,TRBJ2-6,TGCAGCGGGCTCCTGGCCAACGTCCTGACTTTC,CSGLLANVLTF
NA,NA,TRBV7-8,TRBJ2-5,TGTGCCAGCAGCTCAAACAGGGAGACCCAGTACTTC,CASSSNRETQYF
NA,NA,TRBV29-1,TRBJ2-3,TGCAGCGTCAGGAGTAGTAGCGGAGCAAACACAGATACGCAGTATTTT,CSVRSSSGANTDTQYF
TRBD2,NA,TRBV9,TRBJ2-1,TGTGCCTCCAATCGCGGGGGGAATGAGCAGTTCTTC,CASNRGGNEQFF
TRBD2,NA,TRBV27,TRBJ2-7,TGTGCCAGCAGTTCCGAAGCTAGCGGGACCCGCTACGAGCAGTACTTC,CASSSEASGTRYEQYF
NA,NA,TRBV25-1,TRBJ1-1,TGTGCCAGTAGGGACACCCATCCCGCTTTCTTT,CASRDTHPAFF
TRBD1,NA,TRBV19,TRBJ1-4,TGTGCCAGTAGTGAACAGGGGAATGAAAAACTGTTTTTT,CASSEQGNEKLFF
NA,NA,TRBV7-2,TRBJ2-7,TGTGCCAGCAGCTTACACGGCTCCTACGAGCAGTACTTC,CASSLHGSYEQYF
NA,NA,TRBV13,TRBJ2-5,TGTGCCAGCAGCTTAGGCAGTGAGACCCAGTACTTC,CASSLGSETQYF